Listed below are T cell receptor beta chains from one sample, sequenced in a study of beta chain features in type 1 diabetes. Produced via immunoSEQ multiplex PCR; TCRdb's table is partial and in-frame only. The sample lists some 640,000 clones, over 12% occurring once. Specimen: naive CD4+ T cells from blood. These receptor sequences come from a man younger than 30 with type 1 diabetes. The CDR3 runs from the conserved cysteine through the conserved F or W. The D gene is left open where the match is weak. Only part of the rows carry a size: once, few, many, or a class if the clone is expanded.

J: TRBJ1-5
size: few
D: .
V: TRBV15
DNA: TGTGCCACCAGCACCAGGGAAATTCAGCCCCAGCATTTT
CDR3: CATSTREIQPQHF

J: TRBJ2-5
size: few
D: .
V: TRBV2
DNA: TGTGCCAGCAGGAGGACTCCTTTTGAGACCCAGTACTTC
CDR3: CASRRTPFETQYF

J: TRBJ2-1
size: few
D: TRBD2
V: TRBV5-1
DNA: TGCGCCAGCAGCTTCTCTACTAGCGGGGGATACAATGAGCAGTTCTTC
CDR3: CASSFSTSGGYNEQFF

J: TRBJ1-2
size: few
D: .
V: TRBV19
DNA: TGTGCCAGTAGGGAGATGAGCGGCTACACCTTC
CDR3: CASREMSGYTF

J: TRBJ1-4
size: few
D: TRBD1
V: TRBV5-1
DNA: TGCGCCAGCAGCTTGAGACAGGGAAATGAAAAACTGTTTTTT
CDR3: CASSLRQGNEKLFF

J: TRBJ2-7
size: few
D: .
V: TRBV30
DNA: TGTGCCTGGAGTACGGGGGCCCCCTACGAGCAGTACTTC
CDR3: CAWSTGAPYEQYF

J: TRBJ1-1
size: .
D: .
V: TRBV2
DNA: TGTGCCAGCAGTGAAGGCGGGAACACTGAAGCTTTCTTT
CDR3: CASSEGGNTEAFF

J: TRBJ2-1
size: few
D: .
V: TRBV6-1
DNA: TGTGCCAGCGGCAGTCTATCCTACAATGAGCAGTTCTTC
CDR3: CASGSLSYNEQFF

J: TRBJ2-3
size: .
D: .
V: TRBV4-3
DNA: TGCGCCAGCAGCCTAACCACTAGCACAGATACGCAGTATTTT
CDR3: CASSLTTSTDTQYF

J: TRBJ2-3
size: .
D: .
V: TRBV18
DNA: TGTGCCAGCTCACCACGGGTCGGGGGCGGCTCCACAGATACGCAGTATTTT
CDR3: CASSPRVGGGSTDTQYF

J: TRBJ2-1
size: once
D: .
V: TRBV5-1
DNA: TGCGCCAGCGCAGGGACTCCATCCAATGAGCAGTTCTTC
CDR3: CASAGTPSNEQFF

J: TRBJ2-7
size: .
D: .
V: TRBV5-1
DNA: TGCGCCAGCAGCTGGGGGTCGTACGAGCAGTACTTC
CDR3: CASSWGSYEQYF

J: TRBJ2-7
size: few
D: TRBD1
V: TRBV14
DNA: TGTGCCAGCAGCCAAGATTGGCAGGGGGCAAGCGAGCAGTACTTC
CDR3: CASSQDWQGASEQYF

J: TRBJ2-5
size: .
D: .
V: TRBV6-5
DNA: TGTGCCAGCAGTTACGCCCAAGAGACCCAGTACTTC
CDR3: CASSYAQETQYF

J: TRBJ1-1
size: .
D: .
V: TRBV29-1
DNA: TGCAGCGCCCTTGGGACATCTATGAACACTGAAGCTTTCTTT
CDR3: CSALGTSMNTEAFF

J: TRBJ1-2
size: once
D: TRBD1
V: TRBV6-5
DNA: TGTGCCACAGGAAGGAGGGACAGCCTCTATGGCTACACCTTC
CDR3: CATGRRDSLYGYTF

J: TRBJ1-1
size: few
D: TRBD1
V: TRBV2
DNA: TGTGCCAGCCAGGACAGGGTGAACACTGAAGCTTTCTTT
CDR3: CASQDRVNTEAFF

J: TRBJ2-7
size: few
D: .
V: TRBV7-2
DNA: TGTGCCAGCAGCTTTGCCGCCCTCTACGAGCAGTACTTC
CDR3: CASSFAALYEQYF

J: TRBJ1-5
size: .
D: .
V: TRBV6-5
DNA: TGTGCCAGCAGCCCCCAGATCCCCGCAGCCCAGCATTTT
CDR3: CASSPQIPAAQHF

J: TRBJ2-3
size: few
D: .
V: TRBV29-1
DNA: TGCAGCGTTGAAAAGGCTCGGACAGATACGCAGTATTTT
CDR3: CSVEKARTDTQYF

J: TRBJ1-2
size: .
D: TRBD1
V: TRBV19
DNA: TGTGCCAGTAGTGAGAAGATCCGGGACAGGTGGTATGGCTACACCTTC
CDR3: CASSEKIRDRWYGYTF

J: TRBJ1-3
size: .
D: .
V: TRBV7-2
DNA: TGTGCCAGCAGCTTATCTGGGTTATCTGGAAACACCATATATTTT
CDR3: CASSLSGLSGNTIYF

J: TRBJ2-7
size: few
D: TRBD2
V: TRBV5-1
DNA: TGCGCCAGCAGCGTAGGACTAGCGGCATACGAGCAGTACTTC
CDR3: CASSVGLAAYEQYF

J: TRBJ1-2
size: .
D: .
V: TRBV7-3
DNA: TGTGCCAGCAGCCCCCGCCCGGGCAGCGGGGGCTACACCTTC
CDR3: CASSPRPGSGGYTF

J: TRBJ1-1
size: .
D: .
V: TRBV30
DNA: TGTGCCTGGAGTGTACACTTGAACACTGAAGCTTTCTTT
CDR3: CAWSVHLNTEAFF

J: TRBJ1-1
size: .
D: .
V: TRBV18
DNA: TGTGCCAGCTCACCCTACCCGGGGGTTGAAGCTTTCTTT
CDR3: CASSPYPGVEAFF

J: TRBJ2-7
size: few
D: .
V: TRBV23-1
DNA: TGCGCCAGCAGTCGGGACGGACACCCTTCCTACGAGCAGTACTTC
CDR3: CASSRDGHPSYEQYF

J: TRBJ2-3
size: few
D: TRBD2
V: TRBV7-2
DNA: TGTGCCAGCAGCTTAAGGCTCTCTAGCGGGAGGCCCACAGATACGCAGTATTTT
CDR3: CASSLRLSSGRPTDTQYF

J: TRBJ1-1
size: few
D: .
V: TRBV7-9
DNA: TGTGCCAGCAGTCTGACTGCGGGACGGATGAACACTGAAGCTTTCTTT
CDR3: CASSLTAGRMNTEAFF

J: TRBJ1-6
size: .
D: .
V: TRBV25-1
DNA: TGTGCCAGCAGCCTCACAGGGTTGGGTTCACCCCTCCACTTT
CDR3: CASSLTGLGSPLHF

J: TRBJ2-3
size: few
D: .
V: TRBV29-1
DNA: TGCAGCGTTGAAGTCGGTCAGGGACGGACAACAGATACGCAGTATTTT
CDR3: CSVEVGQGRTTDTQYF

J: TRBJ2-7
size: .
D: TRBD2
V: TRBV7-2
DNA: TGTGCCAGCAGCTTAGAAGCGGGAGGGCCAAGGTACTTC
CDR3: CASSLEAGGPRYF

J: TRBJ2-6
size: few
D: .
V: TRBV7-3
DNA: TGTGCCAGCAGCCCCTGGACCCACAGCTCTGGGGCCAACGTCCTGACTTTC
CDR3: CASSPWTHSSGANVLTF

J: TRBJ2-2
size: few
D: .
V: TRBV7-2
DNA: TGTGCCAGCAGCTTAGCGCTGGCGGGGAGCGGGGAGCTGTTTTTT
CDR3: CASSLALAGSGELFF

J: TRBJ2-1
size: .
D: TRBD2
V: TRBV2
DNA: TGTGCCAGCAAAAGTTTCCTAGCGGGTTTCGATGAGCAGTTCTTC
CDR3: CASKSFLAGFDEQFF

J: TRBJ2-5
size: few
D: TRBD2
V: TRBV30
DNA: TGTGCCTGGAGTGTGAGCGGGAGCGAGACCCAGTACTTC
CDR3: CAWSVSGSETQYF

J: TRBJ1-2
size: .
D: .
V: TRBV30
DNA: TGTGCCTGGATCCAGGACACGAAGTTTAACTATGGCTACACCTTC
CDR3: CAWIQDTKFNYGYTF

J: TRBJ2-1
size: few
D: .
V: TRBV19
DNA: TGTGCCAGTGGAGGGGGCTCCTACAATGAGCAGTTCTTC
CDR3: CASGGGSYNEQFF

J: TRBJ2-1
size: .
D: TRBD2
V: TRBV7-2
DNA: TGTGCCAGCAGTCAGGGACTAGCGGGATTTAGTGAGCAGTTCTTC
CDR3: CASSQGLAGFSEQFF

J: TRBJ1-3
size: .
D: TRBD1
V: TRBV7-8
DNA: TGTGCCAGCAGCCAGGGGGTTGGTTCTGGAAACACCATATATTTT
CDR3: CASSQGVGSGNTIYF

J: TRBJ1-6
size: .
D: .
V: TRBV19
DNA: TGTGCCAGTAGTAACGACAGGAGCTCCTATAATTCACCCCTCCACTTT
CDR3: CASSNDRSSYNSPLHF

J: TRBJ2-7
size: .
D: .
V: TRBV28
DNA: TGTGCCAGCAGGGAGTATGGTGGGACGGACGACTACGAGCAGTACTTC
CDR3: CASREYGGTDDYEQYF

J: TRBJ1-5
size: few
D: .
V: TRBV29-1
DNA: TGCAGCGTTGCCAGGGAAAATCAGCCCCAGCATTTT
CDR3: CSVARENQPQHF

J: TRBJ2-1
size: few
D: .
V: TRBV18
DNA: TGTGCCAGCTCACCACCCGGCTCCTACAATGAGCAGTTCTTC
CDR3: CASSPPGSYNEQFF

J: TRBJ2-2
size: .
D: TRBD2
V: TRBV2
DNA: TGTGCCGGCTCCGGGACTAGTCGCACCGGGGAGCTGTTTTTT
CDR3: CAGSGTSRTGELFF

J: TRBJ1-1
size: .
D: TRBD1
V: TRBV5-1
DNA: TGCGCCAGCAGCTCCCTAGGACAGGGAGGCACTGAAGCTTTCTTT
CDR3: CASSSLGQGGTEAFF